The 25 T cell receptor beta chains reported below all come from one sample, sequenced in a study of T cell responses to AZD1222 COVID-19 vaccine. Libraries were prepared by immunoSEQ multiplex PCR; TCRdb keeps only in-frame clonotypes and omits some of them. The table includes approximately 64,000 clones, over 80% detected once. This specimen was peripheral blood, taken on day 0 of AZD1222 vaccination. These receptors all come from an adult in good health.

The chain carries TRBV3-1 (or the pseudogene TRBV3-2) and TRBJ1-5; 7 bases line up with TRBD1. Germline CDR1 LGHDT, CDR2 YNNKEL (reference sequence). The V and J ends lost 4 bases and 7 bases, in that order; junction bases with no gene match: 4. The CDR3 length is 13 residues. The chain's CDR3 is CASSRTGAQPQHF. The DNA of the CDR3 is TGTGCCAGCAGCCGCACAGGGGCCCAGCCCCAGCATTTT.

The CDR3 reads CASSTGTAYGYTF. DNA of the CDR3: TGTGCCAGCAGCACCGGGACAGCTTATGGCTACACCTTC. The V and J genes are TRBV12-3 or TRBV12-4 and TRBJ1-2; TRBD1 aligns across 7 bases. V was pared by 6 bases and J by 5 bases, with 6 bases of the junction left unmatched. The CDR3 has 13 residues.

The chain couples TRBV9 to TRBJ2-7, with TRBD1 matching over 8 bases. After removal of 0 bases from V and 3 bases from J, the junction contained 2 bases not matched to a gene. The CDR3 runs to 14 residues. From germline, CDR1 is SGDLS and CDR2 YYNGEE. The chain's CDR3 is CASSVGQGFYEQYF. CDR3 nucleotide sequence: TGTGCCAGCAGCGTAGGACAGGGGTTCTACGAGCAGTACTTC. Full variable domain (missing parts from reference TRBV9 and TRBJ2-7): DSGVTQTPKHLITATGQRVTLRCSPRSGDLSVYWYQQSLDQGLQFLIQYYNGEERAKGNILERFSAQQFPDLHSELNLSSLELGDSALYFCASSVGQGFYEQYFGPGTRLTVT.

The rearrangement links TRBV3-1 (or the pseudogene TRBV3-2) to TRBJ1-1; 7 bases are a match to TRBD1. The trim removed 6 bases at V and 2 bases at J, leaving 9 bases unmatched. Looked up from germline, CDR1 is LGHDT and CDR2 is YNNKEL (reference sequence). This CDR3 is 15 amino acids long. For the CDR3, the DNA is TGTGCCAGCAGTCCTACCGGGACAGCCAACACTGAAGCTTTCTTT. Its translation: CASSPTGTANTEAFF.

The chain uses TRBV18 and TRBJ2-7; 7 bases fit TRBD1. After removal of 2 bases from V and 7 bases from J, the junction contained 11 bases not matched to a gene. The germline CDR1 and CDR2 sequences are KGHSH and LQKENI. The CDR3 sequence is 15 residues long. CDR3 coding DNA: TGTGCCAGCTCACCAACAGGGGCCGCCGCGGGTGAGCAGTACTTC. It encodes CASSPTGAAAGEQYF.

The CDR3 nucleotides read TGTGCCAGCAGTTACACAGGGTACGACCTCTATGGCTACACCTTC. Protein product: CASSYTGYDLYGYTF. The rearrangement uses TRBV6-5 and TRBJ1-2; perhaps TRBD1 as D (6 bases). Trimming left V 2 bases short and J 4 bases short, with 14 bases between. Germline loops: CDR1 MNHEY, CDR2 SVGAGI. There are 15 residues in the CDR3.

The gene calls are TRBV27 and TRBJ1-6; D uncertain. The V end lost 4 bases, the J end lost 4 bases, and 20 bases lay between the germline ends. Germline values: CDR1 MNHEY, CDR2 SMNVEV (reference sequence). The CDR3 contains 18 residues. Here the CDR3 reads CASSSERGAGIYNSPLHF. The CDR3 DNA reads as TGTGCCAGCAGTTCCGAACGGGGAGCGGGGATATATAATTCACCCCTCCACTTT.

The chain combines TRBV29-1 with TRBJ2-3; the D is unclear. Germline V lookup: CDR1 SQVTM, CDR2 ANQGSEA. Trimming left V 4 bases short and J 3 bases short, with 11 bases between. The CDR3 loop spans 13 amino acids. DNA of the CDR3: TGCAGCGTTGTCCCTCCTCTGACAGATACGCAGTATTTT. Its protein product is CSVVPPLTDTQYF.

The gene calls are TRBV14 and TRBJ1-1; TRBD1 agrees at 10 bases. The J segment lost 3 bases and the V segment lost 4 bases, leaving 14 bases of the junction unmatched. The CDR3 is made up of 18 amino acids. Germline V CDR1 and CDR2: SGHDN, FVKESK. The CDR3 sequence is CASSLSLRQGARHTEAFF. The CDR3 nucleotides read TGTGCCAGCAGCCTCAGTCTAAGACAGGGGGCGCGACACACTGAAGCTTTCTTT.

V and J are TRBV18 and TRBJ1-1, with 11 bases lining up with TRBD1. Trimming removed 6 bases from V and 10 bases from J; junction bases left unmatched: 10. The CDR3 spans 14 residues. Germline assignment: CDR1 KGHSH and CDR2 LQKENI. The chain's CDR3 is CASSTGTGGDGAFF. As DNA, the CDR3 is TGTGCCAGCTCTACCGGGACAGGGGGTGATGGAGCTTTCTTT.

This chain uses TRBV15 with TRBJ2-4; 12 bases map to TRBD1. Germline trimming cut 5 bases from V and 6 bases from J; bases unmatched to any gene: 5. The CDR3 runs to 15 residues. Germline V lookup: CDR1 LNHNV, CDR2 YYDKDF (reference sequence). Here the CDR3 reads CATSRAGQGANIQYF. CDR3 nucleotide sequence: TGTGCCACCAGCCGGGCGGGACAGGGGGCAAACATTCAGTACTTC.

The chain couples TRBV6-5 to TRBJ1-5; a weak D match, TRBD1 (5 bases). Trimming took off 8 bases at V and 8 bases at J, with 22 bases between the two ends. CDR1 MNHEY and CDR2 SVGAGI come from the germline V gene. The CDR3 loop spans 15 amino acids. The CDR3 region has the DNA TGTGCCAGCGATTCAGAAGAGCAGGGTTATAAGCCCCAGCATTTT. Protein product: CASDSEEQGYKPQHF.

The V call is TRBV19, the J call TRBJ1-6; TRBD1 matches 11 bases. With 5 bases clipped from V and 7 bases from J, the junction kept 10 bases outside the gene matches. CDR1 and CDR2 from the germline V gene are LNHDA and SQIVND (reference sequence). This CDR3 has 17 residues. The CDR3 protein is CASSSWTGGIVNSPLHF. In DNA, the CDR3 is TGTGCCAGTAGTTCTTGGACAGGGGGCATTGTGAATTCACCCCTCCACTTT.

The V call is TRBV12-3 or TRBV12-4, the J call TRBJ2-3, with D maybe TRBD2 (5 bases). The V gene lost 6 bases and the J gene lost 5 bases, with 9 bases spanning the gap. The CDR3 is made up of 12 amino acids. CDR3 coding DNA: TGTGCCAGCAGCGAACTAGTAGATACGCAGTATTTT. Translation: CASSELVDTQYF.

This chain connects TRBV4-1 to TRBJ1-4; no firm D call. V lost 0 bases, J lost 5 bases, and 10 bases lay in between. In germline, CDR1 is MGHRA, CDR2 YSYEKL. The CDR3 sequence is 15 residues long. DNA of the CDR3: TGCGCCAGCAGCCAAGATTACCTAGCGAATGAAAAACTGTTTTTT. It is translated as CASSQDYLANEKLFF.

This clone was found a few times. The chain carries TRBV2 and TRBJ1-2; 8 nucleotides align to TRBD1. CDR1 and CDR2 from the germline V gene are SNHLY and FYNNEI. The CDR3 loop spans 15 amino acids. The J segment lost 4 bases and the V segment lost 6 bases, leaving 10 bases of the junction unmatched. The chain's CDR3 is CASSLDRGSSYGYTF. Written as DNA, the CDR3 is TGTGCCAGCAGCCTCGACAGGGGTTCGTCCTATGGCTACACCTTC.

The chain joins TRBV4-2 to TRBJ1-3; D not certain. Trimming took off 0 bases at V and 0 bases at J, with 12 bases between the two ends. This CDR3 contains 17 residues. In germline, CDR1 is LGHNA, CDR2 YNFKEQ. The CDR3 protein is CASSQDPDGNSGNTIYF. Written as DNA, the CDR3 is TGTGCCAGCAGCCAAGACCCGGACGGCAACTCTGGAAACACCATATATTTT.

The V gene is TRBV18, the J gene TRBJ2-1, with 9 bases fitting TRBD2. Germline V lookup: CDR1 KGHSH, CDR2 LQKENI. The CDR3 is made up of 15 amino acids. Germline trimming cut 4 bases from V and 10 bases from J; bases unmatched to any gene: 11. The CDR3 loop reads CASSLLAGELFEQFF. CDR3 in DNA: TGTGCCAGCTCACTCTTAGCGGGGGAGCTTTTCGAGCAGTTCTTC.

The chain carries TRBV7-2 and TRBJ1-2; 8 bases fit TRBD1. Germline loops: CDR1 SGHTA, CDR2 FQGNSA. V lost 1 base, J lost 0 bases, and 13 bases stayed unmatched. The CDR3 runs 19 residues. CDR3 in amino acids: CASSLEAADRDPANYGYTF. CDR3 sequence (DNA): TGTGCCAGCAGCTTAGAGGCTGCGGACAGGGACCCAGCTAACTATGGCTACACCTTC.

CDR3 region: CASSFQGWPNEKLFF. CDR3 sequence (DNA): TGCGCCAGCAGCTTCCAGGGCTGGCCTAATGAAAAACTGTTTTTT. The chain combines TRBV5-1 with TRBJ1-4, with D perhaps TRBD1 (5 bases). V dropped 2 bases and J dropped 3 bases, with 11 bases sitting between them. CDR1 SGHRS and CDR2 YFSETQ come from the germline V gene. The CDR3 sequence is 15 residues long.

The chain recombines TRBV5-1 with TRBJ2-2, with 7 bases matching TRBD1. With 4 bases clipped from V and 2 bases from J, the junction kept 5 bases outside the gene matches. The germline V gene has CDR1 SGHRS and CDR2 YFSETQ. The CDR3 runs to 15 residues. The CDR3 DNA reads as TGCGCCAGCAGCCCAGGGACAGCCAACACCGGGGAGCTGTTTTTT. Translation: CASSPGTANTGELFF.

The chain recombines TRBV5-8 with TRBJ2-2; the D is unclear. Deletions cut 1 base from V and 7 bases from J, with 8 bases between. Germline lookup yields CDR1 SGHTS and CDR2 YDEGEE. The CDR3 covers 13 residues. The CDR3 spells CASSLTVSGELFF. The CDR3 DNA reads as TGTGCCAGCAGCTTGACGGTCAGCGGGGAGCTGTTTTTT.

The sample holds one count of this clone. The CDR3 region is CASRTGTGTSYEQYF. In DNA form, the CDR3 reads TGTGCCAGCAGGACCGGGACAGGGACCTCCTACGAGCAGTACTTC. The chain couples TRBV28 to TRBJ2-7, with 9 bases that match TRBD1. The CDR3 runs 15 residues. J lost 0 bases, V lost 6 bases, and 6 bases had no gene match. Germline CDR1 is MDHEN and CDR2 is SYDVKM.

V and J are TRBV7-2 and TRBJ1-4; the match to TRBD1 covers 9 bases. Germline-derived CDR1 and CDR2 are SGHTA and FQGNSA. V lost 5 bases, J lost 5 bases, and 6 bases stayed unmatched. The CDR3 has 15 residues. In nucleotides, the CDR3 is TGTGCCAGCAGCCCGGGACAGGGAAGGAATGAAAAACTGTTTTTT. Translated: CASSPGQGRNEKLFF.

CDR3 protein: CASSLSTGYNEKLFF. CDR3 coding DNA: TGTGCCAGCAGCTTGAGTACGGGGTACAATGAAAAACTGTTTTTT. The chain is built from TRBV5-6 and TRBJ1-4; the D is unclear. The CDR3 has 15 residues. V dropped 1 base and J dropped 5 bases, with 12 bases sitting between them. Germline V gene lookup returns CDR1 SGHDT and CDR2 YYEEEE.